Listed below are T cell receptor beta chains from one sample, sequenced in a study of cytomegalovirus exposure and HLA in healthy donors. Sequenced by immunoSEQ multiplex PCR; TCRdb stores in-frame clones only, minus some. The sample includes around 140,000 clones, around 73% of them seen just once. Sequencing was done on a sample of PBMCs. The receptors were gathered from a female donor in good health and CMV-seronegative. The CDR3 runs from the conserved cysteine through the conserved F or W. Each record gives: V gene, J gene, D gene, clone size, CDR3 protein, CDR3 DNA. The D gene is left open where the match is weak. Clone size is given for some rows only: seen once, a few or many times, or a class if the clone is expanded.

TRBV28,TRBJ2-7,TRBD1,.,CASIRGPEQYF,TGTGCCAGCATCAGGGGGCCGGAGCAGTACTTC
TRBV5-1,TRBJ2-1,TRBD2,.,CASSLELAGVGGNEQFF,TGCGCCAGCAGCTTGGAACTAGCGGGAGTGGGGGGAAATGAGCAGTTCTTC
TRBV5-1,TRBJ2-7,.,.,CASSSPGGQGIYEQYF,TGCGCCAGCAGCTCCCCGGGGGGCCAGGGCATCTACGAGCAGTACTTC
TRBV5-4,TRBJ1-6,.,.,CASSSTGSPLHF,TGTGCCAGCAGCTCGACTGGTTCACCCCTCCACTTT
TRBV23-1,TRBJ2-7,.,.,CASSQSRTGVYEQYF,TGCGCCAGCAGTCAATCGCGGACGGGAGTATACGAGCAGTACTTC
TRBV6-5,TRBJ1-2,.,once,CASSYPPGYGYTF,TGTGCCAGCAGTTACCCCCCAGGCTATGGCTACACCTTC
TRBV2,TRBJ1-2,TRBD1,.,CASRTGAADGYTF,TGTGCCAGCAGAACAGGGGCCGCAGACGGCTACACCTTC
TRBV25-1,TRBJ2-1,.,.,CASSLPTDYNEQFF,TGTGCCAGCAGTCTCCCGACAGATTACAATGAGCAGTTCTTC
TRBV27,TRBJ1-1,TRBD1,.,CASSHRGPYTEAFF,TGTGCCAGCAGCCACAGGGGGCCGTACACTGAAGCTTTCTTT
TRBV6-5,TRBJ2-3,TRBD2,.,CASSPGTRSTDTQYF,TGTGCCAGCAGTCCCGGGACTAGGAGCACAGATACGCAGTATTTT
TRBV6-6,TRBJ1-1,TRBD1,.,CASSYPGQGTPEAFF,TGTGCCAGCAGTTACCCGGGACAGGGGACCCCTGAAGCTTTCTTT
TRBV9,TRBJ2-7,TRBD2,.,CASSPGLEAYEQYF,TGTGCCAGCAGCCCCGGACTAGAGGCCTACGAGCAGTACTTC
TRBV30,TRBJ2-1,TRBD2,.,CAWSALAGSYNEQFF,TGTGCCTGGTCCGCCCTAGCGGGTTCCTACAATGAGCAGTTCTTC
TRBV9,TRBJ1-1,TRBD1,.,CASSPTGVTLGTEAFF,TGTGCCAGCAGCCCCACAGGGGTCACCCTTGGTACTGAAGCTTTCTTT
TRBV7-6,TRBJ2-5,TRBD2,.,CASSSRLAGEKETQYF,TGTGCCAGCAGCTCCCGACTAGCGGGAGAGAAAGAGACCCAGTACTTC
TRBV9,TRBJ1-1,TRBD1,.,CASSPWTGSTEAFF,TGTGCCAGCAGCCCCTGGACAGGGAGCACTGAAGCTTTCTTT
TRBV4-1,TRBJ2-2,TRBD2,.,CASSQVTGLAGLGELFF,TGCGCCAGCAGCCAAGTGACGGGACTAGCGGGCCTCGGGGAGCTGTTTTTT
TRBV2,TRBJ2-1,.,.,CASSEWSYDNEQFF,TGTGCCAGCAGTGAATGGAGTTATGACAATGAGCAGTTCTTC
TRBV25-1,TRBJ1-5,.,.,CASSDIGAEQPQHF,TGTGCCAGCAGTGATATAGGGGCTGAGCAGCCCCAGCATTTT
TRBV29-1,TRBJ1-1,TRBD1,.,CSVYGQGFTEAFF,TGCAGCGTCTACGGACAGGGATTCACTGAAGCTTTCTTT
TRBV6-6,TRBJ1-1,TRBD1,few,CASSTGTGLTEAFF,TGTGCCAGCAGCACCGGGACAGGGCTCACTGAAGCTTTCTTT
TRBV5-1,TRBJ2-7,.,few,CASSLLAANNEQYF,TGCGCCAGCAGCTTGTTAGCGGCAAACAACGAGCAGTACTTC
TRBV10-3,TRBJ2-2,.,few,CAIPADNTGELFF,TGTGCCATACCGGCGGATAACACCGGGGAGCTGTTTTTT
TRBV6-6,TRBJ1-6,TRBD1,few,CASRPDRAYNSPLHF,TGTGCCAGCAGGCCTGACAGGGCCTATAATTCACCCCTCCACTTT
TRBV18,TRBJ2-7,.,.,CASSPDRGGGEQYF,TGTGCCAGCTCACCCGACAGGGGCGGGGGCGAGCAGTACTTC
TRBV7-9,TRBJ1-1,.,.,CASSWGDTEAFF,TGTGCCAGCAGCTGGGGGGACACTGAAGCTTTCTTT
TRBV5-1,TRBJ2-7,.,once,CASSLESFSYEQYF,TGCGCCAGCAGCTTGGAAAGCTTCTCCTACGAGCAGTACTTC
TRBV28,TRBJ1-5,.,.,CASSLVGYQPQHF,TGTGCCAGCAGCCTGGTGGGCTATCAGCCCCAGCATTTT
TRBV27,TRBJ2-1,.,.,CASSPRQGLNEQFF,TGTGCCAGCAGTCCGAGGCAGGGGCTCAATGAGCAGTTCTTC
TRBV4-1,TRBJ2-7,TRBD2,.,CASSTSGSYEQYF,TGCGCCAGCAGCACTAGCGGGAGCTACGAGCAGTACTTC
TRBV5-1,TRBJ1-6,TRBD1,.,CASSLGDRGYSPLHF,TGCGCCAGCAGCTTGGGGGACAGGGGATATTCACCCCTCCACTTT
TRBV28,TRBJ2-1,.,few,CASSFPPGRGQRNEQFF,TGTGCCAGCAGTTTCCCCCCCGGCAGGGGCCAACGCAATGAGCAGTTCTTC
TRBV19,TRBJ2-7,.,.,CASKAGAGVGYEQYF,TGTGCCAGTAAAGCAGGGGCGGGAGTTGGCTACGAGCAGTACTTC
TRBV5-5,TRBJ1-2,.,.,CASSLAHGANYGYTF,TGTGCCAGCAGCTTGGCCCACGGAGCTAACTATGGCTACACCTTC
TRBV10-3,TRBJ2-7,TRBD1,.,CAITADRVEQYF,TGTGCCATCACCGCGGACAGGGTCGAGCAGTACTTC
TRBV6-6,TRBJ2-3,TRBD2,.,CASTGTSGRHTQYF,TGTGCCAGCACCGGGACTAGCGGGAGACATACGCAGTATTTT
TRBV28,TRBJ1-1,.,.,CASNFKTEAFF,TGTGCCAGCAACTTTAAGACTGAAGCTTTCTTT
TRBV19,TRBJ2-7,TRBD2,.,CASSREGFGGGYEQYF,TGTGCCAGTAGTAGGGAGGGTTTCGGGGGAGGCTACGAGCAGTACTTC
TRBV28,TRBJ1-3,.,.,CASSFPGSGNTIYF,TGTGCCAGCAGTTTCCCGGGGTCTGGAAACACCATATATTTT
TRBV7-9,TRBJ2-7,.,.,CASSLGAEYEQYF,TGTGCCAGCAGCTTAGGGGCAGAGTACGAGCAGTACTTC
TRBV28,TRBJ2-7,TRBD1,.,CATRRTGGGEQYF,TGTGCCACGCGACGGACAGGGGGCGGGGAGCAGTACTTC
TRBV16,TRBJ1-4,TRBD1,few,CASSQPGQGLTNEKLFF,TGTGCCAGCAGCCAACCGGGACAGGGACTAACTAATGAAAAACTGTTTTTT
TRBV4-3,TRBJ2-7,.,.,CASSQGQGISYEQYF,TGCGCCAGCAGCCAGGGGCAGGGGATCTCCTACGAGCAGTACTTC
TRBV11-3,TRBJ2-3,.,.,CASSLGAISTDTQYF,TGTGCCAGCAGCTTAGGAGCGATTAGCACAGATACGCAGTATTTT
TRBV6-5,TRBJ2-7,.,once,CASMSGSYEQYF,TGTGCCAGCATGTCGGGCTCCTACGAGCAGTACTTC
TRBV19,TRBJ2-1,TRBD2,.,CASSPGLAGSNEQFF,TGTGCCAGTAGCCCCGGACTAGCGGGATCGAATGAGCAGTTCTTC
TRBV28,TRBJ1-5,.,.,CASSSLTGSNQPQHF,TGTGCCAGCAGTTCGTTGACAGGTAGCAATCAGCCCCAGCATTTT
TRBV7-9,TRBJ2-5,.,few,CASSSSGQETQYF,TGTGCCAGCAGCTCCTCGGGCCAAGAGACCCAGTACTTC